The text below deals with one T cell receptor beta chain. This specimen comes from a study of blood T cell repertoires in COVID-19. In the source study's methods: Estimation of nucleated cell counts relied on the amplification of reference gene primers. Profiled with immunoSEQ multiplex PCR; TCRdb holds only in-frame clones, not every one. The V and J calls and clone size come from that table; D and trimming were worked out from the DNA. The sample has roughly 150,000 clones; approximately 82% are singletons. Trimming took 1 base from V and 7 from J; bases not matched to a gene: 6. This CDR3 has 15 residues. Germline-derived CDR1 and CDR2 are LNHDA and SQIVND (reference sequence).

J is TRBJ2-1 and V is TRBV19, with TRBD1 matching 8 bases. Sequencing was carried out using peripheral blood. This receptor was obtained from a woman aged 45-65 years with acute or convalescent COVID-19. CDR3 DNA: TGTGCCAGTAGTATAGGTGCAGGGGGCAGGAATGAGCAGTTCTTC. This encodes CASSIGAGGRNEQFF.